This T cell receptor beta chain was obtained from a study of technical replicates of blood from a few donors. Repertoires were generated with immunoSEQ multiplex PCR, while TCRdb's copy carries only in-frame clones and drops some. The sample lists roughly 92,000 clones; approximately 96% were seen once. The sequence came from a human donor in good health. The sequencing input was T cells isolated from PBMCs.

This CDR3 is CASSTTGGWIQETQYF. In DNA, the CDR3 is TGTGCCAGCAGTACCACAGGGGGCTGGATCCAAGAGACCCAGTACTTC. The gene calls are TRBV28 and TRBJ2-5; the match to TRBD1 covers 9 bases. Looked up from germline, CDR1 is MDHEN and CDR2 is SYDVKM. Trimming cost V 5 bases and J 1 base; bases outside gene matches: 8. There are 16 residues in the CDR3.